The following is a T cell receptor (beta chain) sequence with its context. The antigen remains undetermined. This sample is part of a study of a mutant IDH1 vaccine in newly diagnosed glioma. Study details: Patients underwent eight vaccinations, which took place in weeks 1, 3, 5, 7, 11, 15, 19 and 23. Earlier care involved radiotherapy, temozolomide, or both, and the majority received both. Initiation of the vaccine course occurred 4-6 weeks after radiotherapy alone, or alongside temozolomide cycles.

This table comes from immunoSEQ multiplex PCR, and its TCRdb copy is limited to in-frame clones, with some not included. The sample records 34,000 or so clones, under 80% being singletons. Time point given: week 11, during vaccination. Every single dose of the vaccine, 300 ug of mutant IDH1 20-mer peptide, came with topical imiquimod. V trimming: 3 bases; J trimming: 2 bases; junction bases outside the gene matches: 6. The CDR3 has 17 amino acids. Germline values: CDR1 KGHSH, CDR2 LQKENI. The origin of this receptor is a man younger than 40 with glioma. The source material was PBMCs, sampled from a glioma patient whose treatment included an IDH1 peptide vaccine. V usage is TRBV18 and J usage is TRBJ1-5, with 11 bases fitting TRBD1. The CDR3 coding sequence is TGTGCCAGCTCACCTGGACAGGGGGCGTGGGGCAATCAGCCCCAGCATTTT. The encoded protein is CASSPGQGAWGNQPQHF.